Below, 20 T cell receptor beta chains from the same sample are listed, as sequenced in a study of a mutant IDH1 vaccine in newly diagnosed glioma. Clones were read by immunoSEQ multiplex PCR, and TCRdb kept only the in-frame ones, dropping some. The data contain about 53,000 clones, about 81% of them singletons. The antigens of these receptors remain unknown. Time point defined: week 23, last vaccination. Mutant IDH1 20-mer peptide, at 300 ug, made up each vaccine dose, with topical imiquimod. Sequencing was performed on PBMCs, taken from a glioma patient whose treatment included an IDH1 peptide vaccine. All receptors come from a woman in her 40s with glioma. Some clones in this sample may be carry-over from other donors' samples.

CDR3 in DNA: TGTGCCAGCAGTGATGGGGCTGGCGAGACCCAGTACTTC. Its translation is CASSDGAGETQYF. The chain uses TRBV2 and TRBJ2-5; possible D gene TRBD1, 5 bases. The CDR3 runs to 13 residues. Looked up from germline, CDR1 is SNHLY and CDR2 is FYNNEI. Trimming stripped 3 bases from V and 5 bases from J, with 10 bases between.

V and J are TRBV2 and TRBJ2-1; 10 bases match TRBD2. V dropped 4 bases and J dropped 1; count of bases not matched to a gene: 10. There are 18 residues in the CDR3. Germline V gene lookup returns CDR1 SNHLY and CDR2 FYNNEI. The CDR3 DNA reads TGTGCCAGCAGTGGAGAGGTCGAGCGGGGGGGTTCCTACAATGAGCAGTTCTTC. This gives the protein CASSGEVERGGSYNEQFF.

The rearrangement joins TRBV19 to TRBJ1-1; a weak D match, TRBD1 (6 bases). Trimming pared 2 bases from V and 4 bases from J, leaving 14 bases between. Germline V lookup: CDR1 LNHDA, CDR2 SQIVND (reference sequence). The CDR3 loop spans 15 amino acids. The CDR3 DNA follows: TGTGCCAGTAGTATAAATCGGGGGCAGGTCACTGAAGCTTTCTTT. This translates into CASSINRGQVTEAFF. Full variable domain (rest looked up from reference TRBV19 and TRBJ1-1): DGGITQSPKYLFRKEGQNVTLSCEQNLNHDAMYWYRQDPGQGLRLIYYSQIVNDFQKGDIAEGYSVSREKKESFPLTVTSAQKNPTAFYLCASSINRGQVTEAFFGQGTRLTVV.

V usage is TRBV30 and J usage is TRBJ2-7; D gene ambiguous. CDR3 length equals 11 residues. The V end was cut by 1 base, the J end by 4 bases, with 5 bases between. Germline V gene data show CDR1 as GTSNPN and CDR2 as SVGIG (reference sequence). The CDR3 protein is CAWSGLYEQYF. The CDR3 DNA reads TGTGCCTGGAGTGGTCTGTACGAGCAGTACTTC. The full variable domain, its missing parts supplied by reference TRBV30 and TRBJ2-7, is SQTIHQWPATLVQPVGSPLSLECTVEGTSNPNLYWYRQAAGRGLQLLFYSVGIGQISSEVPQNLSASRPQDRQFILSSKKLLLSDSGFYLCAWSGLYEQYFGPGTRLTVT.

The rearrangement joins TRBV7-8 to TRBJ1-5; 7 nucleotides match TRBD1. The CDR3 extends over 15 amino acids. Germline loops: CDR1 SGHVS, CDR2 FQNEAQ. The V and J ends lost 5 bases and 0 bases, in that order; junction bases with no gene match: 4. This CDR3 reads CASSARTGSNQPQHF. The CDR3 region has the DNA TGTGCCAGCAGCGCTCGGACAGGTAGCAATCAGCCCCAGCATTTT.

The chain has TRBV2 and TRBJ1-1; D remains unclear. Germline V gene lookup returns CDR1 SNHLY and CDR2 FYNNEI. Between the trimmed V and J ends, which lost 6 bases and 0 bases, there was a span of 8 bases. This CDR3 is 13 amino acids long. CDR3 in DNA: TGTGCCAGCAGGGGAGGGATGAACACTGAAGCTTTCTTT. This translates into CASRGGMNTEAFF.

V and J are TRBV2 and TRBJ1-4; maybe TRBD1 (6 bases). The CDR3 runs to 16 residues. Germline lookup yields CDR1 SNHLY and CDR2 FYNNEI. V lost 4 bases and J lost 0, with 12 bases in between. The DNA for the CDR3 is TGTGCCAGCAGTGGTGGGGGCTTGGCAACTAATGAAAAACTGTTTTTT. As protein: CASSGGGLATNEKLFF.

This clone was found a few times. The chain combines TRBV19 with TRBJ1-5; 8 bases fit TRBD1. The CDR3 has 17 amino acids. V lost 7 bases and J lost 3; bases outside the gene matches: 14. In germline, CDR1 is LNHDA, CDR2 SQIVND (reference sequence). CDR3 sequence: CASNLRQGNGFNQPQHF. For the CDR3, the DNA is TGTGCCAGTAACCTCAGACAGGGGAACGGGTTCAATCAGCCCCAGCATTTT.

This clone was counted once. This sequence joins TRBV18 and TRBJ2-2; unclear D gene. Germline CDR1 is KGHSH and CDR2 is LQKENI. Trimming stripped 3 bases from V and 5 bases from J, with 7 bases between. The CDR3 is made up of 13 amino acids. This CDR3 is CASSPLGTGELFF. The CDR3 nucleotides read TGTGCCAGCTCACCCTTGGGGACCGGGGAGCTGTTTTTT.

The chain is built from TRBV19 and TRBJ2-5; maybe TRBD2 (5 bases). Per germline, CDR1 LNHDA and CDR2 SQIVND (reference sequence). V dropped 1 base and J dropped 3 bases, with 18 bases sitting between them. This CDR3 contains 17 residues. The chain's CDR3 is CASSIVALAGTKETQYF. CDR3 in DNA: TGTGCCAGTAGTATAGTGGCGCTAGCAGGTACCAAAGAGACCCAGTACTTC.

This rearrangement joins TRBV5-1 to TRBJ1-3, with a tentative D call TRBD1 (6 bases). V was shortened by 0 bases and J by 0 bases, with 16 bases between the two germline ends. The CDR3 runs to 18 residues. Germline CDR1 SGHRS, CDR2 YFSETQ. The CDR3 bases are TGCGCCAGCAGCTTGGGGTCTACAGGGCTCCTCTCTGGAAACACCATATATTTT. Its translation: CASSLGSTGLLSGNTIYF.

The chain carries TRBV10-3 and TRBJ1-6; 10 bases are a match to TRBD1. Germline lookup yields CDR1 ENHRY and CDR2 SYGVKD. The CDR3 has 14 residues. V lost 5 bases, J lost 8 bases, and 3 bases stayed unmatched. DNA of the CDR3: TGTGCCATCAGTCGGGGGACAGGGGATTCACCCCTCCACTTT. Its translation is CAISRGTGDSPLHF.

The DNA of the CDR3 is TGCGCCAGCAGCCTGTTTGTTAGCGGGGGGGCGTCCGGGGCCAACGTCCTGACTTTC. Translated, it gives CASSLFVSGGASGANVLTF. This chain joins TRBV4-1 and TRBJ2-6; TRBD2 matches at 11 bases. Losses at the gene ends were 4 bases for V and 4 bases for J; bases not matched to a gene: 12. The CDR3 is 19 amino acids. CDR1 and CDR2 (germline): MGHRA, YSYEKL.

There are a few counts of this clone. This chain uses TRBV7-9 with TRBJ1-2, with D possibly matching TRBD1 (5 bases). Germline assignment: CDR1 SEHNR and CDR2 FQNEAQ (reference sequence). Deletions cut 3 bases from V and 3 bases from J, with 11 bases between. This CDR3 comprises 14 residues. CDR3 region: CASSLTDKYYGYTF. CDR3 DNA: TGTGCCAGCAGCTTGACGGACAAATACTATGGCTACACCTTC.

J is TRBJ2-5 and V is TRBV9, with D possibly being TRBD2 (8 bases). Trimming left V 3 bases short and J 4 bases short, with 16 bases between. Germline V lookup: CDR1 SGDLS, CDR2 YYNGEE. This CDR3 spans 15 amino acids. This chain's CDR3 is CASSGTGLAGETQYF. CDR3 nucleotide sequence: TGTGCCAGCAGCGGGACAGGACTAGCTGGAGAGACCCAGTACTTC.

This sequence joins TRBV5-4 and TRBJ2-2, with 7 bases that match TRBD1. Germline CDR1 and CDR2: SGHNT and YYREEE (reference sequence). The CDR3 covers 15 residues. The V and J ends lost 1 base and 7 bases, in that order; junction bases with no gene match: 7. CDR3 nucleotides: TGTGCCAGCAGCTTGCGGACAGGAAGCGGCGGGGAGCTGTTTTTT. It encodes CASSLRTGSGGELFF.

In nucleotides, the CDR3 is TGTGCCAGTAGTAAACTTAATAGCGGTAGCTCCTACAATGAGCAGTTCTTC. Encoded protein: CASSKLNSGSSYNEQFF. This chain joins TRBV19 and TRBJ2-1; D perhaps matches TRBD2 (6 bases). Trimming pared 4 bases from V and 0 bases from J, leaving 16 bases between. This CDR3 region has 17 residues. Germline values: CDR1 LNHDA, CDR2 SQIVND (reference sequence).

The gene calls are TRBV10-3 and TRBJ1-3, with D unresolved. The CDR3 has 13 residues. In germline, CDR1 is ENHRY, CDR2 SYGVKD. Trimming removed 7 bases at V and 0 bases at J, with 7 bases between. The CDR3 here is CAIKGGSGNTIYF. CDR3 nucleotides: TGTGCCATCAAGGGAGGCTCTGGAAACACCATATATTTT.

The table lists this clone with a count of one. V usage is TRBV7-9 and J usage is TRBJ1-1; tentatively, D is TRBD1 (5 bases). Trimming cost V 5 bases and J 1 base, with 11 bases left between them. Germline V gene lookup returns CDR1 SEHNR and CDR2 FQNEAQ (reference sequence). The length of the CDR3 is 14 residues. The CDR3 reads CASSTLRGNTEAFF. In DNA, the CDR3 is TGTGCCAGCAGCACCTTAAGGGGGAACACTGAAGCTTTCTTT.

CDR3 residues: CAWAGARYEQFF. CDR3 in DNA: TGTGCCTGGGCCGGTGCGAGGTATGAGCAGTTCTTC. The chain links TRBV30 to TRBJ2-1; D remains ambiguous. Germline loops: CDR1 GTSNPN, CDR2 SVGIG (reference sequence). V was clipped by 5 bases and J by 8 bases, with 13 bases between them. The CDR3 consists of 12 residues.